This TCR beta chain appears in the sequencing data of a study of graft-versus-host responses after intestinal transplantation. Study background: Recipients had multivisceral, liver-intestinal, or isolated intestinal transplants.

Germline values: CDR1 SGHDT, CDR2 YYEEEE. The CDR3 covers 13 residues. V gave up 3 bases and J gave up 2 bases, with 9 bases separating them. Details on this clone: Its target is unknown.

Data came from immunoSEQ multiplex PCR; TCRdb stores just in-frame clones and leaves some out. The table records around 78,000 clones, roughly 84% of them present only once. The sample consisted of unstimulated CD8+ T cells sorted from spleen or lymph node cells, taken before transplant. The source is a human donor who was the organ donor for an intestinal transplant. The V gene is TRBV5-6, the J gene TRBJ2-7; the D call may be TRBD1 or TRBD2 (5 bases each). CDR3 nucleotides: TGTGCCAGCAGCTCGGGGCTAGCCTACGAGCAGTACTTC. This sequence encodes CASSSGLAYEQYF.